This entry lists 9 T cell receptor beta chains sequenced from one sample in a study of cytomegalovirus exposure and HLA in healthy donors (dated by TCRdb to the late 2010s). Library preparation employed the immunoSEQ multiplex PCR assay. For the multiplex PCR, a mixture combining 60 forward primers for TCR Vbeta segments and 13 reverse primers for TCR Jbeta segments was used. Sourced from immuneACCESS, this table was stored by TCRdb with only in-frame sequences that have V and J called. A share of the clones is absent; for the studies checked, an unresolved V gene accounts for under half, and the remainder has no known explanation. Counted in this sample were 150,000 to 200,000 clones; 60% to 80% of them appeared once. Of the sample, about 9.6% is held by the ten largest clones. The specimen sequenced was PBMCs. The receptor set was obtained from a man in his late teens or twenties in good health and CMV-seropositive.

The chain has TRBV6-5 and TRBJ2-7, with TRBD2 identical over 8 bases. Germline V gives CDR1 MNHEY, CDR2 SVGAGI. The CDR3 totals 14 residues. The V and J ends lost 10 bases and 4 bases, in that order; junction bases with no gene match: 12. The CDR3 sequence is CATGEAGGQYEQYF. For the CDR3, the DNA is TGTGCCACGGGGGAGGCGGGAGGTCAGTACGAGCAGTACTTC.

The J gene is TRBJ2-5, the V gene TRBV6-6; D is possibly TRBD1 (6 bases). Germline values: CDR1 MNHNY, CDR2 SVGAGI (reference sequence). V was cut by 4 bases and J by 2 bases, with 11 bases left in between. CDR3 size: 14 residues. CDR3 protein: CASSWGQGQETQYF. The DNA for the CDR3 is TGTGCCAGCAGTTGGGGGCAGGGTCAAGAGACCCAGTACTTC.

The chain is built from TRBV7-3 and TRBJ1-1, with 8 nucleotides matching TRBD1. The V gene's germline CDR1 is SGHTA and CDR2 FQGTGA. The CDR3 consists of 13 residues. The trim removed 5 bases at V and 4 bases at J, leaving 3 bases unmatched. The CDR3 coding sequence is TGTGCCAGCAGCCGACAGGGGCTCACTGAAGCTTTCTTT. Amino acids: CASSRQGLTEAFF. Together with reference TRBV7-3 and TRBJ1-1, the CDR3 gives the full variable domain: GAGVSQTPSNKVTEKGKYVELRCDPISGHTALYWYRQSLGQGPEFLIYFQGTGAADDSGLPNDRFFAVRPEGSVSTLKIQRTERGDSAVYLCASSRQGLTEAFFGQGTRLTVV.

The rearrangement links TRBV27 to TRBJ1-5; 8 nucleotides line up with TRBD1. The trim removed 3 bases at V and 0 bases at J, leaving 7 bases unmatched. CDR3 length: 17 residues. Per germline, CDR1 MNHEY and CDR2 SMNVEV (reference sequence). This CDR3 is CASSFLTGEGSNQPQHF. The CDR3 DNA reads as TGTGCCAGCAGTTTTTTGACAGGGGAGGGTAGCAATCAGCCCCAGCATTTT.

The chain recombines TRBV19 with TRBJ2-4; D is unresolved. Trimming left V 1 base short and J 1 base short, with 2 bases between. Germline values: CDR1 LNHDA, CDR2 SQIVND (reference sequence). This CDR3 has 13 residues. The CDR3: CASSIAAKNIQYF. The CDR3 DNA is TGTGCCAGTAGTATAGCTGCCAAAAACATTCAGTACTTC.

This chain links TRBV7-2 with TRBJ1-1, with D possibly being TRBD1 (6 bases). CDR3 length: 13 amino acids. Germline V CDR1 and CDR2: SGHTA, FQGNSA. Trimming took off 6 bases at V and 0 bases at J, with 8 bases between the two ends. The CDR3 is CASSRDMNTEAFF. The CDR3 nucleotides are TGTGCCAGCAGTAGGGACATGAACACTGAAGCTTTCTTT.

Only one count was recorded for this clone. This chain links TRBV6-5 with TRBJ2-7, with TRBD1 matching over 8 bases. Looked up from germline, CDR1 is MNHEY and CDR2 is SVGAGI. The junction had 4 bases not matched to a gene; V was cut back by 6 bases and J by 0 bases. The CDR3 totals 14 residues. The CDR3 coding sequence is TGTGCCAGCAGCCGCGGACAGGGCTCCTACGAGCAGTACTTC. Its translation is CASSRGQGSYEQYF.

The V gene is TRBV4-2, the J gene TRBJ1-2, with 12 bases aligning to TRBD1. The CDR3 consists of 18 residues. V lost 1 base and J lost 8; bases outside the gene matches: 14. Germline values: CDR1 LGHNA, CDR2 YNFKEQ. CDR3 protein: CASSQAGGTGGYPDGYTF. The CDR3 nucleotides are TGTGCCAGCAGCCAAGCCGGGGGGACAGGGGGCTACCCAGACGGCTACACCTTC.

This clone was found a few times. Other DNA sequences in this specimen translate into the identical CDR3. This chain connects TRBV6-4 to TRBJ2-1, with 9 bases that match TRBD2. Germline V gene data show CDR1 as MRHNA and CDR2 as SNTAGT. This CDR3 contains 16 residues. V lost 3 bases and J lost 8; bases outside the gene matches: 11. The CDR3 coding sequence is TGTGCCAGCAGTGAAGTTGGCGGGGGGGTGCATGATGAGCAGTTCTTC. Translating it yields CASSEVGGGVHDEQFF.